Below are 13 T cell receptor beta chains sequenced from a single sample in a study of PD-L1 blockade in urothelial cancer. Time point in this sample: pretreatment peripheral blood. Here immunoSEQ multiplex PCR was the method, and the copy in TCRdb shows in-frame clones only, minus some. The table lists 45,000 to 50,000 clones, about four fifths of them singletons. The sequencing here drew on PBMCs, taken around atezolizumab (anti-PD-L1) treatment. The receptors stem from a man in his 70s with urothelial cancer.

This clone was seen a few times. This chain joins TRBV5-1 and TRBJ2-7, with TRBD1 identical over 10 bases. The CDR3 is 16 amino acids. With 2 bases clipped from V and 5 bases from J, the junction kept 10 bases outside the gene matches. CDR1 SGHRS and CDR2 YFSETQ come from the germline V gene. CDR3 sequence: CASSLGILGQGDEQYF. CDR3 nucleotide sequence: TGCGCCAGCAGCTTAGGCATTTTAGGACAGGGGGACGAGCAGTACTTC. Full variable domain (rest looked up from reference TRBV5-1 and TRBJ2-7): KAGVTQTPRYLIKTRGQQVTLSCSPISGHRSVSWYQQTPGQGLQFLFEYFSETQRNKGNFPGRFSGRQFSNSRSEMNVSTLELGDSALYLCASSLGILGQGDEQYFGPGTRLTVT.

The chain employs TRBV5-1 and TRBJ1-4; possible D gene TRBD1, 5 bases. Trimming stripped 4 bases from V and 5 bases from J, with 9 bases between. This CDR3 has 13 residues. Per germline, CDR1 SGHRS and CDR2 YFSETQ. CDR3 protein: CASSRDLNEKLFF. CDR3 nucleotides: TGCGCCAGCAGCCGGGACTTAAATGAAAAACTGTTTTTT.

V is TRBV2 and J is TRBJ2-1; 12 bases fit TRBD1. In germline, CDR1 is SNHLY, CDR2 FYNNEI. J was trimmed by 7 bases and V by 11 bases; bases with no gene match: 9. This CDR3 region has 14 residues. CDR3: CAGGGGQGANEQFF. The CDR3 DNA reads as TGTGCCGGAGGGGGGGGACAGGGGGCGAATGAGCAGTTCTTC.

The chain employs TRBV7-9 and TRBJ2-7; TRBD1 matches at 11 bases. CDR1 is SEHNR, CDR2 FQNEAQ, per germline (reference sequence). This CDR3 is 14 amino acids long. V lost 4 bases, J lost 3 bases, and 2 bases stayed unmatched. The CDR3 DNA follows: TGTGCCAGCAGCTCCGGGACAGGGGGCTACGAGCAGTACTTC. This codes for CASSSGTGGYEQYF.

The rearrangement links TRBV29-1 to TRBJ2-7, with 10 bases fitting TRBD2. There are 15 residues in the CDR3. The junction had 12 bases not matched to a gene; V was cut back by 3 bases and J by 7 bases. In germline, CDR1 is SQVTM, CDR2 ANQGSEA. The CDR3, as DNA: TGCAGCGTTGATACAACAGCGGGAGGGCCGGGTGAGCAGTACTTC. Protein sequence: CSVDTTAGGPGEQYF.

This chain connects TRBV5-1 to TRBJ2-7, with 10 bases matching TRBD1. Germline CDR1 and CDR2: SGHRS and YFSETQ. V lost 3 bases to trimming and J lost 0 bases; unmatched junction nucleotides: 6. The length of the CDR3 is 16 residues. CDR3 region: CASSSTGTGVSYEQYF. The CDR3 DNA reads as TGCGCCAGCAGCTCGACCGGGACAGGGGTCTCCTACGAGCAGTACTTC.

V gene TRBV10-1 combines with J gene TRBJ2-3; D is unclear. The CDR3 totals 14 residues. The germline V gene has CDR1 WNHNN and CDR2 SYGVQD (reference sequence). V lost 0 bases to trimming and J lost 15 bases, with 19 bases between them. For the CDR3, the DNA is TGCGCCAGCAGTGAGTCGATAGAGGTTCGGCGGCCATATTTT. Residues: CASSESIEVRRPYF.

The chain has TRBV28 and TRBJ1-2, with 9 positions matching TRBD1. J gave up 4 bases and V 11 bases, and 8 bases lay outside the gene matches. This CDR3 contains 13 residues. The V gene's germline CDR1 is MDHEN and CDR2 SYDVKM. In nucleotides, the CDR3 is TGTGCCGGAAGAGACAGGGGGACCTATGGCTACACCTTC. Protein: CAGRDRGTYGYTF.

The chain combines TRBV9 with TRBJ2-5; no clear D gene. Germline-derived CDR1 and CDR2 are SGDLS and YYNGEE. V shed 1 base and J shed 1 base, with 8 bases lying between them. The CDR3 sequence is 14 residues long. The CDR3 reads CASSVSSTQETQYF. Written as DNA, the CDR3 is TGTGCCAGCAGCGTATCGTCTACCCAAGAGACCCAGTACTTC.

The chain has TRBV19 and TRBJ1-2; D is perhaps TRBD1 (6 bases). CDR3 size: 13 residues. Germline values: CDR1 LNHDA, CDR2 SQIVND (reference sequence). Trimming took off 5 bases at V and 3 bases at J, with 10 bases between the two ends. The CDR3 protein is CASSEDRYYGYTF. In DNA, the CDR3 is TGTGCCAGTAGTGAAGACAGGTACTATGGCTACACCTTC.

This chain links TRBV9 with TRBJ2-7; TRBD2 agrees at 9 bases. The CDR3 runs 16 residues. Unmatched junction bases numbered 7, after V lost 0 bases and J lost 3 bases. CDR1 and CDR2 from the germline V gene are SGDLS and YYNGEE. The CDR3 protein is CASSVGNSGRGYEQYF. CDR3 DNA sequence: TGTGCCAGCAGCGTAGGAAATAGCGGGAGAGGCTACGAGCAGTACTTC.

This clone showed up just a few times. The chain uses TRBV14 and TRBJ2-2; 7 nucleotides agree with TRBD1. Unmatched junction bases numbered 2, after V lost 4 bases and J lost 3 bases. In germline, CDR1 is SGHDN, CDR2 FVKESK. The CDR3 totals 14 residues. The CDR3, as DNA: TGTGCCAGCAGCCCTGGACAGGACACCGGGGAGCTGTTTTTT. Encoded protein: CASSPGQDTGELFF.

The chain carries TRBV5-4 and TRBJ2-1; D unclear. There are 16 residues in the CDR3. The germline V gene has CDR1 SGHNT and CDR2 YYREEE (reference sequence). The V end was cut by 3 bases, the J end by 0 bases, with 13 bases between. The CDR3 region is CASSYKGVTSYNEQFF. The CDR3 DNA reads TGTGCCAGCAGCTATAAAGGAGTCACCTCCTACAATGAGCAGTTCTTC.